This T cell receptor (beta chain) was sequenced during a study of chemoradiotherapy in HPV16-positive cancers. About the study: Candidate HPV-specific T-cell clones and common TCR motifs came from functional assays in a couple of HPV16-positive patients. Study-level points and caveats: HPV-responsive T-cell expansion during chemoradiotherapy was linked to improved recurrence-free survival in HPV16-positive patients. Candidate HPV-specific clones and E7-related TCR motifs grew in tumor during treatment. Only two HPV16-positive patients supplied the functional HPV-specificity definition.

In the case of this clone: Its antigen is currently unknown.

Repertoires were generated with immunoSEQ multiplex PCR, while TCRdb's copy carries only in-frame clones and drops some. The sample shows about 3,300 clones, 71% of them seen only once. The germline gives CDR1 SGHTA, CDR2 FQGNSA. The CDR3 runs 11 residues. V lost 1 base, J lost 7 bases, and 5 bases lay in between. The specimen was collected from a patient who underwent chemoradiotherapy. The source is a human donor with HPV-associated anogenital cancer. The V call is TRBV7-2, the J call TRBJ2-7, with D unresolved. CDR3 bases: TGTGCCAGCAGCTTAGTGGGAGAGCAGTACTTC. This encodes CASSLVGEQYF.